A single sample is the source of the 6 T cell receptor beta chains below, sequenced in a study of blood T cells in healthy people across ages. PCR was performed a second time for roughly 7 to 12 cycles using a sample-barcoded 5' primer and a J-beta primer mix. TCRdb ran MiXCR on the 5' RACE reads and lists one entry per CDR3 protein. This sample has about 1.1 million distinct CDR3 sequences, with less than 45% found just once. Material: blood. The receptors shown here come from a young man in good health.

V gene TRBV6-9 combines with J gene TRBJ2-2; TRBD1 is a possible D gene (5 bases). The germline V gene encodes CDR1 MNHGY and CDR2 SVAAGI. The V and J ends lost 2 bases and 7 bases respectively, with 14 bases between them. The CDR3 is 15 residues long. CDR3 bases: TGTGCCAGCAGTTATAAGGGGTGGGGTGTCGGGGAGCTGTTTTTT. This encodes CASSYKGWGVGELFF.

This clonotype turned up a few times. The gene calls are TRBV11-3 and TRBJ2-3; 11 positions agree with TRBD2. This CDR3 has 16 residues. Trimming took 5 bases from V and 3 from J; bases not matched to a gene: 7. The germline gives CDR1 SGHNT, CDR2 YENEEA. The CDR3 region has the DNA TGTGCCAGCAGCAATCTAGCGGGGGGACTTACAGATACGCAGTATTTT. As protein: CASSNLAGGLTDTQYF.

V usage is TRBV27 and J usage is TRBJ2-1, with 8 bases lining up with TRBD2. Germline assignment: CDR1 MNHEY and CDR2 SMNVEV (reference sequence). The length of the CDR3 is 16 residues. Trimming removed 3 bases from V and 4 bases from J; junction bases left unmatched: 8. CDR3 residues: CASSFPGGGVYNEQFF. DNA for the CDR3: TGTGCCAGCAGTTTCCCCGGGGGGGGGGTTTACAATGAGCAGTTCTTC.

The chain carries TRBV20-1 and TRBJ2-5; TRBD2 aligns across 7 bases. Losses at the gene ends were 3 bases for V and 1 base for J; bases not matched to a gene: 5. This CDR3 is 14 amino acids long. CDR1 is DFQATT, CDR2 SNEGSKA, per germline (reference sequence). The CDR3 DNA reads TGCAGTGCTAGCTTAGCGGGTCGCCAAGAGACCCAGTACTTC. Its translation is CSASLAGRQETQYF.

In its sample, this clonotype was seen a few times. V is TRBV6-6 and J is TRBJ2-3, with 9 positions matching TRBD1. CDR1 is MNHNY and CDR2 is SVGAGI in the germline V gene (reference sequence). J lost 5 bases, V lost 2 bases, and 5 bases had no gene match. CDR3 size: 15 residues. CDR3 DNA sequence: TGTGCCAGCAGTTACCTGGACAGGGGTGGAGATACGCAGTATTTT. Protein: CASSYLDRGGDTQYF.

Ten or more counts support this clonotype. This chain joins TRBV20-1 and TRBJ2-3; 7 bases match TRBD1. The CDR3 runs to 15 residues. In germline, CDR1 is DFQATT, CDR2 SNEGSKA (reference sequence). Unmatched junction bases numbered 12, after V lost 4 bases and J lost 5 bases. The CDR3 reads CSATGTELDGDTQYF. The DNA of the CDR3 is TGCAGTGCTACCGGGACAGAGCTCGACGGAGATACGCAGTATTTT.